A selection of T cell receptor beta chains follows, all from one sample in a study of beta chain features in type 1 diabetes. Assay: immunoSEQ multiplex PCR; the TCRdb copy retains only in-frame clones and omits some. In the table there are around 250,000 clones, around 21% of which are singletons. Material: naive CD4+ T cells from blood. The receptor set was obtained from a middle-aged woman with type 1 diabetes. CDR3s include the opening cysteine and the closing phenylalanine or tryptophan. Fields, in order: V gene, D gene, J gene, CDR3 length, clone size, CDR3 DNA, CDR3 protein. A D gene is named only where the DNA matches it firmly. Clone sizes are given selectively: once, few, many, or a class where the clone is expanded.

>TRBV25-1|-|TRBJ1-6|13|-
TGTGCCAGCAGCCGCACTCAGGCATCACCCCTCCACTTT
CASSRTQASPLHF
>TRBV7-9|TRBD2|TRBJ2-5|15|-
TGTGCCAGCACCCCCGGAGGACTAGCCCAAGAGACCCAGTACTTC
CASTPGGLAQETQYF
>TRBV5-1|TRBD2|TRBJ2-7|16|few
TGCGCCAGCAGCTTTGGATCTAGCGGGAGTGCCGCTCGGCAGTACTTC
CASSFGSSGSAARQYF
>TRBV4-1|-|TRBJ1-1|14|-
TGCGCCAGCAGCCAAGATGGAGGCGGCGCTGAAGCTTTCTTT
CASSQDGGGAEAFF
>TRBV28|-|TRBJ2-5|12|-
TGTGCCAGCAGTTTGAGCGTCGAGACCCAGTACTTC
CASSLSVETQYF
>TRBV11-2|-|TRBJ2-7|15|-
TGTGCCAGCAGCTTCGGTAGCGGCTTCTCCTACGAGCAGTACTTC
CASSFGSGFSYEQYF
>TRBV28|-|TRBJ1-6|13|-
TGTGCCAGCATACTAAGGGAGAATTCACCCCTCCACTTT
CASILRENSPLHF
>TRBV5-4|TRBD2|TRBJ2-2|16|-
TGTGCCAGCAGCCCGGGACTAGCGGGAGTCACCGGGGAGCTGTTTTTT
CASSPGLAGVTGELFF
>TRBV27|TRBD2|TRBJ2-7|12|few
TGTGCTTCGGCTAGCGGGAGGAGAGAGCAGTACTTC
CASASGRREQYF
>TRBV9|-|TRBJ2-2|15|-
TGTGCCAGCAGCGTCGAGGGTATAAACACCGGGGAGCTGTTTTTT
CASSVEGINTGELFF
>TRBV2|-|TRBJ2-4|14|-
TGTGCCAGCAGTGACAGGGCCTTAGGGGACATTCAGTACTTC
CASSDRALGDIQYF
>TRBV4-1|-|TRBJ2-4|13|few
TGCGCCAGCAGCCAAGGACTATCGGGACAACAGTACTTC
CASSQGLSGQQYF
>TRBV28|TRBD2|TRBJ2-3|16|-
TGTGCCAGCAGTTTAAGCACTAGCGGAAGCACAGATACGCAGTATTTT
CASSLSTSGSTDTQYF
>TRBV28|TRBD2|TRBJ2-7|15|-
TGTGCCAGCAGTTTAAGGACTAGCGGGAGATGGGAGCAGTACTTC
CASSLRTSGRWEQYF
>TRBV5-6|-|TRBJ2-2|15|-
TGTGCCAGCAGCTTGGAGGGCAGGGCCACCGGGGAGCTGTTTTTT
CASSLEGRATGELFF
>TRBV19|-|TRBJ1-1|13|-
TGTGCCAGTAGTACAGCGGGGAACACTGAAGCTTTCTTT
CASSTAGNTEAFF
>TRBV27|TRBD1|TRBJ1-2|14|few
TGTGCCAGCAGTCCAAGACAGGGGGCGAAAGGCTACACCTTC
CASSPRQGAKGYTF
>TRBV6-5|-|TRBJ1-1|15|-
TGTGCCAGCAGCGTAATGAGTGGAGTGAACACTGAAGCTTTCTTT
CASSVMSGVNTEAFF
>TRBV6-1|TRBD1|TRBJ1-1|13|few
TGTGCCAGCAGTCTTACAGGGGGAAGTGAAGCTTTCTTT
CASSLTGGSEAFF
>TRBV13|-|TRBJ1-5|16|few
TGTGCCAGCAGCTTATACACCGGGGGAGGGCCTCAGCCCCAGCATTTT
CASSLYTGGGPQPQHF
>TRBV29-1|TRBD1|TRBJ2-7|15|few
TGCAGCGTTCGGGCCGTAGACAGGGGATCGCGGGAGCAGTACTTC
CSVRAVDRGSREQYF
>TRBV28|-|TRBJ1-5|14|-
TGTGCCAGCAGGCCCGGGACAAAGAATCAGCCCCAGCATTTT
CASRPGTKNQPQHF